The clone carrying this TCR beta chain came up a few times. What it binds is not known. Trimming removed 3 bases from V and 9 bases from J, with 23 bases in between. Germline CDR1 is MNHNS and CDR2 is SASEGT. This CDR3 is 16 amino acids long. The data were obtained in a study of cytomegalovirus exposure and HLA in healthy donors. PCR primers comprised 60 Vbeta and 13 Jbeta primers. Profiled with immunoSEQ multiplex PCR; TCRdb holds only in-frame clones, not every one. The data show some 100,000 clones, around 77% seen once. Overall study results and limits: V segments that were indistinguishable, TRBV6-2 and TRBV6-3 among them, were omitted from analysis. The listing of roughly 160 TCR beta chains classed them as cytomegalovirus-associated. Reported results showed that the classifier diagnosed cytomegalovirus status with high specificity and sensitivity.

The TCR comes from a man aged 45-65 years in good health and CMV-seropositive. The genes are TRBV6-1 and TRBJ2-5; maybe TRBD1 (5 bases). What was sequenced was PBMCs. The CDR3 coding sequence is TGTGCCAGCAGTGACCGCTACAGGAGAACCCCCGGCGCCCAGTACTTC. This sequence encodes CASSDRYRRTPGAQYF.